These 21 T cell receptor beta chains were all obtained from the same sample, sequenced in a study of STAT5B mutations in CD4+ large granular lymphocyte leukemia (dated by TCRdb to between 2021 and 2024). To prepare the library, the immunoSEQ multiplex PCR assay was applied. TCRdb limited this immuneACCESS table to in-frame rearrangements with V and J called. A share of clones is missing; checked studies link under half to unresolved V genes, and the rest is unexplained. This sample is represented by about 32,000 clones; approximately 80% of them were singletons. The leading ten clones occupy about 2.4% of the sample. The sample was CD4+ T cells from blood buffy coats. The receptor set was obtained from a human donor in good health.

The J gene is TRBJ1-1, the V gene TRBV10-3; 8 bases match TRBD1. The junction had 6 bases not matched to a gene; V was cut back by 6 bases and J by 0 bases. The germline CDR1 and CDR2 sequences are ENHRY and SYGVKD. The CDR3 totals 15 residues. The CDR3 coding sequence is TGTGCCATCAGGGACAGGGTGCTTATGAACACTGAAGCTTTCTTT. Translating gives CAIRDRVLMNTEAFF.

The chain is built from TRBV29-1 and TRBJ2-3, with 7 bases fitting TRBD1. V gave up 7 bases and J gave up 1 base; unmatched junction bases: 11. CDR3 length: 15 residues. Per the germline V gene, CDR1 is SQVTM and CDR2 is ANQGSEA. This CDR3 is CSGTATGPGTDTQYF. CDR3 bases: TGCAGCGGCACCGCGACAGGGCCTGGCACAGATACGCAGTATTTT.

The chain links TRBV7-2 to TRBJ2-2; TRBD2 might be the D (5 bases). This CDR3 is built from 13 residues. Germline V gene sequence: CDR1 SGHTA, CDR2 FQGNSA. Trimming shortened V by 5 bases and J by 3 bases, and 7 bases separated the two germline ends. For the CDR3, the DNA is TGTGCCAGCAGCGTCGGGGACACCGGGGAGCTGTTTTTT. Encoded protein: CASSVGDTGELFF. The full variable domain, with the rest looked up from reference TRBV7-2 and TRBJ2-2, is GAGVSQSPSNKVTEKGKDVELRCDPISGHTALYWYRQSLGQGLEFLIYFQGNSAPDKSGLPSDRFSAERTGGSVSTLTIQRTQQEDSAVYLCASSVGDTGELFFGEGSRLTVL.

The chain uses TRBV27 and TRBJ1-2, with D possibly matching TRBD1 (6 bases). Germline-derived CDR1 and CDR2 are MNHEY and SMNVEV (reference sequence). The ends were cut back, 2 bases at V and 8 bases at J, with 24 bases in the middle. The CDR3 contains 17 residues. CDR3 amino acids: CASSLGWELGRGKGYTF. The CDR3 DNA reads TGTGCCAGCAGTTTAGGTTGGGAGTTGGGCAGGGGAAAAGGCTACACCTTC.

This rearrangement joins TRBV29-1 to TRBJ2-7; tentatively, D is TRBD2 (7 bases). Germline CDR1 SQVTM, CDR2 ANQGSEA. V lost 3 bases, J lost 4 bases, and 13 bases lay in between. The CDR3 loop spans 13 amino acids. The CDR3 bases are TGCAGCGTTGATGGCGGGGGCTATTACGAGCAGTACTTC. Translated, it gives CSVDGGGYYEQYF.

This clone occurred once. V usage is TRBV28 and J usage is TRBJ2-7; perhaps TRBD2 as D (5 bases). V gave up 5 bases and J gave up 2 bases, with 10 bases separating them. Germline-derived CDR1 and CDR2 are MDHEN and SYDVKM. CDR3 length: 13 residues. The chain's CDR3 is CASSGLFAYEQYF. The CDR3 nucleotides read TGTGCCAGCAGTGGACTGTTCGCCTACGAGCAGTACTTC.

This chain links TRBV10-2 with TRBJ2-7, with TRBD1 matching over 8 bases. CDR3 length: 14 amino acids. CDR1 WSHSY and CDR2 SAAADI come from the germline V gene. Losses at the gene ends were 4 bases for V and 3 bases for J; bases not matched to a gene: 5. CDR3 in amino acids: CASSAGRGLYEQYF. The CDR3 DNA follows: TGCGCCAGCAGTGCAGGCAGGGGGCTCTACGAGCAGTACTTC.

A single count supports this clone. The CDR3 reads CASSEARGNGANVLTF. The CDR3 bases are TGTGCCAGCAGTGAAGCTCGGGGTAACGGGGCCAACGTCCTGACTTTC. This sequence joins TRBV2 and TRBJ2-6; a possible D gene is TRBD2 (5 bases). The CDR3 is 16 amino acids. With 0 bases removed from V and 4 bases from J, the gap between germline ends came to 10 bases. The germline gives CDR1 SNHLY, CDR2 FYNNEI. The entire variable domain, with the rest obtained from reference TRBV2 and TRBJ2-6, is as follows: EPEVTQTPSHQVTQMGQEVILRCVPISNHLYFYWYRQILGQKVEFLVSFYNNEISEKSEIFDDQFSVERPDGSNFTLKIRSTKLEDSAMYFCASSEARGNGANVLTFGAGSRLTVL.

V is TRBV30 and J is TRBJ1-5; TRBD1 matches 8 bases. The CDR3 sequence is 16 residues long. V dropped 4 bases and J dropped 4; count of bases not matched to a gene: 12. Germline CDR1 is GTSNPN and CDR2 is SVGIG (reference sequence). The CDR3 DNA reads as TGTGCCTGGACCCCCCCCGGACAGGGAGGGAATCAGCCCCAGCATTTT. As protein: CAWTPPGQGGNQPQHF.

The rearrangement links TRBV7-2 to TRBJ2-1, with 7 bases identical to TRBD1. The junction had 7 bases not matched to a gene; V was cut back by 5 bases and J by 9 bases. The germline CDR1 and CDR2 sequences are SGHTA and FQGNSA. The length of the CDR3 is 13 residues. This CDR3 reads CASSERQGSEQFF. As DNA, the CDR3 is TGTGCCAGCAGCGAGCGACAGGGTAGTGAGCAGTTCTTC.

This clone was counted only a few times. CDR3 sequence reads: CASRQGLRDQPQHF. For the CDR3, the DNA is TGTGCCAGCAGGCAGGGCCTTAGGGATCAGCCCCAGCATTTT. V and J are TRBV6-1 and TRBJ1-5; possible D gene TRBD1, 5 bases. The V and J ends lost 6 bases and 5 bases respectively, with 14 bases between them. The CDR3 runs 14 residues. Germline assignment: CDR1 MNHNS and CDR2 SASEGT.

CDR3 amino acids: CASSLVASGIGETQYF. As DNA, the CDR3 is TGCGCCAGCAGCTTGGTGGCTAGCGGAATTGGTGAGACCCAGTACTTC. The rearrangement joins TRBV5-1 to TRBJ2-5; TRBD2 matches at 7 bases. Germline CDR1 is SGHRS and CDR2 is YFSETQ. V shed 0 bases, J shed 5 bases, and the junction held 10 bases outside the gene matches. CDR3 length: 16 residues.

This chain links TRBV7-2 with TRBJ2-3; D remains unclear. The CDR3 spans 13 residues. CDR1 and CDR2 from the germline V gene are SGHTA and FQGNSA. Trimming pared 3 bases from V and 6 bases from J, leaving 10 bases between. In DNA, the CDR3 is TGTGCCAGCAGCTTGTCCCTCCGCGATACGCAGTATTTT. Amino acid sequence: CASSLSLRDTQYF.

This chain uses TRBV6-5 with TRBJ2-1, with D uncertain. Trimming left V 3 bases short and J 0 bases short, with 9 bases between. This CDR3 is 15 amino acids long. From germline, CDR1 is MNHEY and CDR2 SVGAGI. CDR3 sequence reads: CASSYSISSYNEQFF. CDR3 sequence (DNA): TGTGCCAGCAGTTATAGTATAAGCTCCTACAATGAGCAGTTCTTC.

This CDR3 is CASSWDTNMNTEAFF. The CDR3, as DNA: TGTGCCAGCAGTTGGGACACCAACATGAACACTGAAGCTTTCTTT. This rearrangement joins TRBV2 to TRBJ1-1; TRBD1 might be the D (6 bases). Trimming cost V 5 bases and J 0 bases, with 13 bases left between them. Germline lookup yields CDR1 SNHLY and CDR2 FYNNEI. This CDR3 is built from 15 residues. The full variable domain, completed using reference TRBV2 and TRBJ1-1, is EPEVTQTPSHQVTQMGQEVILRCVPISNHLYFYWYRQILGQKVEFLVSFYNNEISEKSEIFDDQFSVERPDGSNFTLKIRSTKLEDSAMYFCASSWDTNMNTEAFFGQGTRLTVV.

This clone was recorded once. V is TRBV10-3 and J is TRBJ2-5; 7 positions match TRBD2. The J call may not be correct, given that the DNA end is closer to TRBJ2-7. Per germline, CDR1 ENHRY and CDR2 SYGVKD. This CDR3 contains 14 residues. CDR3 nucleotide sequence: TGTGCCATCAGGCCCAGGGCGGGGGATTACGAGCAGTACTTC. Translated, it gives CAIRPRAGDYEQYF.

The chain joins TRBV11-2 to TRBJ2-6, with 7 nucleotides matching TRBD2. CDR3 length: 15 residues. V lost 5 bases to trimming and J lost 2 bases; unmatched junction nucleotides: 3. Germline V gene data show CDR1 as SGHAT and CDR2 as FQNNGV. The CDR3 protein is CASSPGGAGANVLTF. CDR3 nucleotides: TGTGCCAGCAGCCCTGGGGGGGCTGGGGCCAACGTCCTGACTTTC.

The chain has TRBV9 and TRBJ2-6; TRBD1 matches at 8 bases. J gave up 0 bases and V 2 bases, and 10 bases lay outside the gene matches. Germline values: CDR1 SGDLS, CDR2 YYNGEE. This CDR3 is 19 amino acids long. CDR3 DNA sequence: TGTGCCAGCAGCGTCCACGGGACAGGTTCCTACTCTGGGGCCAACGTCCTGACTTTC. This sequence encodes CASSVHGTGSYSGANVLTF. Filled out from reference TRBV9 and TRBJ2-6, the complete variable domain reads DSGVTQTPKHLITATGQRVTLRCSPRSGDLSVYWYQQSLDQGLQFLIQYYNGEERAKGNILERFSAQQFPDLHSELNLSSLELGDSALYFCASSVHGTGSYSGANVLTFGAGSRLTVL.

This chain's CDR3 is CASTDGQGAAGYTF. DNA for the CDR3: TGTGCCAGCACCGATGGACAGGGGGCGGCTGGCTACACCTTC. This chain links TRBV5-6 with TRBJ1-2; TRBD1 matches at 11 bases. CDR3 size: 14 residues. The V and J ends lost 6 bases and 7 bases, in that order; junction bases with no gene match: 8. The germline V gene encodes CDR1 SGHDT and CDR2 YYEEEE.

The chain recombines TRBV10-3 with TRBJ2-7, with a weak D call TRBD2 (6 bases). Trimming left V 2 bases short and J 1 base short, with 12 bases between. The CDR3 spans 15 residues. CDR1 and CDR2 (germline): ENHRY, SYGVKD. The CDR3 sequence: CAISELWRGSYEQYF. CDR3 coding DNA: TGTGCCATCAGTGAGCTCTGGCGGGGATCCTACGAGCAGTACTTC.

As regards this clone: The sample has other DNA sequences that encode this CDR3 too. The V and J genes are TRBV10-3 and TRBJ2-3; 7 nucleotides align to TRBD2. V gave up 6 bases and J gave up 2 bases; unmatched junction bases: 5. This CDR3 region has 14 residues. Germline values: CDR1 ENHRY, CDR2 SYGVKD. CDR3 sequence reads: CAISGGLPTDTQYF. CDR3 coding DNA: TGTGCCATCAGCGGGGGACTACCCACAGATACGCAGTATTTT.